One and the same sample provided the 18 T cell receptor beta chains below, sequenced in a study of cytomegalovirus exposure and HLA in healthy donors. The study ran its PCR with 60 Vbeta and 13 Jbeta primers. Clones were sequenced by immunoSEQ multiplex PCR, and TCRdb holds only the in-frame ones, with some missing. The profile shows approximately 150,000 clones, 64% of them singletons. The sequencing input was PBMCs. These receptors were collected from a woman in her thirties in good health and CMV-seropositive.

This clone was seen just once. This rearrangement joins TRBV13 to TRBJ2-1; possibly TRBD2 for D (5 bases). CDR1 is PRHDT, CDR2 FYEKMQ, per germline (reference sequence). This CDR3 contains 14 residues. Trimming removed 3 bases at V and 7 bases at J, with 13 bases between. The CDR3 spells CASSFDGIANEQFF. The CDR3 region has the DNA TGTGCCAGCAGCTTTGACGGGATCGCTAATGAGCAGTTCTTC.

The chain has TRBV5-1 and TRBJ2-3; TRBD2 matches at 9 bases. CDR1 is SGHRS and CDR2 is YFSETQ in the germline V gene. The CDR3 is 16 residues long. J was trimmed by 2 bases and V by 0 bases; bases with no gene match: 4. CDR3 in DNA: TGCGCCAGCAGCTTGGGCCTAGCGGGGATCACAGATACGCAGTATTTT. Translation: CASSLGLAGITDTQYF.

This chain uses TRBV15 with TRBJ1-2; 7 nucleotides agree with TRBD1. The CDR3 consists of 15 residues. V was clipped by 1 base and J by 4 bases; unmatched bases: 6. The germline CDR1 and CDR2 sequences are LNHNV and YYDKDF (reference sequence). CDR3 nucleotides: TGTGCCACCAGCAGAGGGGACAGATCGGCCTATGGCTACACCTTC. Translation gives CATSRGDRSAYGYTF. Using reference TRBV15 and TRBJ1-2 for the parts outside the CDR3, the full variable domain is DAMVIQNPRYQVTQFGKPVTLSCSQTLNHNVMYWYQQKSSQAPKLLFHYYDKDFNNEADTPDNFQSRRPNTSFCFLDIRSPGLGDTAMYLCATSRGDRSAYGYTFGSGTRLTVV.

V gene TRBV7-9 combines with J gene TRBJ2-1; no reliable D call. This CDR3 contains 15 residues. Trimming removed 5 bases at V and 8 bases at J, with 19 bases between. Germline CDR1 and CDR2: SEHNR and FQNEAQ (reference sequence). The CDR3 DNA is TGTGCCAGCAGCCCCGTGGTGCACTTTTTCGATGAGCAGTTCTTC. Translated: CASSPVVHFFDEQFF. The whole variable domain, filled in from reference TRBV7-9 and TRBJ2-1, reads DTGVSQNPRHKITKRGQNVTFRCDPISEHNRLYWYRQTLGQGPEFLTYFQNEAQLEKSRLLSDRFSAERPKGSFSTLEIQRTEQGDSAMYLCASSPVVHFFDEQFFGPGTRLTVL.

This chain uses TRBV7-2 with TRBJ2-1; TRBD2 matches 14 bases. Germline V gene data show CDR1 as SGHTA and CDR2 as FQGNSA. The CDR3 is made up of 16 amino acids. The ends lost 5 bases at V and 6 bases at J; junction bases unmatched: 6. CDR3 sequence: CASSPQTSGRVNEQFF. The CDR3 DNA sequence: TGTGCCAGCAGCCCCCAGACTAGCGGGAGGGTCAATGAGCAGTTCTTC.

The rearrangement joins TRBV7-8 to TRBJ2-5; 8 bases match TRBD1. The CDR3 covers 14 residues. Germline V lookup: CDR1 SGHVS, CDR2 FQNEAQ. The V gene end was trimmed by 4 bases and the J gene end by 5 bases; junction bases not matched to a gene: 6. CDR3 in amino acids: CASSSSGGRETQYF. DNA for the CDR3: TGTGCCAGCAGCTCCTCAGGGGGCCGGGAGACCCAGTACTTC.

CDR3 sequence reads: CASSLTLAGGYTDTQYF. The CDR3 nucleotides are TGTGCCAGCAGCTTAACGCTAGCGGGGGGGTACACAGATACGCAGTATTTT. V is TRBV11-2 and J is TRBJ2-3; TRBD2 matches at 12 bases. In germline, CDR1 is SGHAT, CDR2 FQNNGV. CDR3 length: 17 residues. The V gene end was trimmed by 2 bases and the J gene end by 2 bases; junction bases not matched to a gene: 5.

This clone was picked up a small number of times. The chain is built from TRBV10-3 and TRBJ1-6; D is perhaps TRBD1 (5 bases). This CDR3 has 14 amino acids. The ends were cut back, 6 bases at V and 4 bases at J, with 10 bases in the middle. Germline V gene sequence: CDR1 ENHRY, CDR2 SYGVKD. The CDR3 here is CAISAGAYNSPLHF. DNA of the CDR3: TGTGCCATCAGCGCTGGGGCTTATAATTCACCCCTCCACTTT.

The chain uses TRBV6-5 and TRBJ2-5; 8 positions match TRBD1. Germline CDR1 MNHEY, CDR2 SVGAGI. The CDR3 extends over 14 amino acids. V lost 10 bases to trimming and J lost 3 bases; unmatched junction nucleotides: 10. The DNA for the CDR3 is TGTGCCACCCGGCGCGGGACAGGCAAAGAGACCCAGTACTTC. It specifies CATRRGTGKETQYF.

This rearrangement joins TRBV5-1 to TRBJ1-1, with no clear D. V lost 7 bases, J lost 1 base, and 11 bases lay in between. CDR1 SGHRS and CDR2 YFSETQ come from the germline V gene. CDR3 length equals 13 residues. The DNA for the CDR3 is TGCGCCAGCGGTTCCCTATGGAACACTGAAGCTTTCTTT. This sequence encodes CASGSLWNTEAFF.

This clone has just one count. V is TRBV7-6 and J is TRBJ2-5, with 11 bases lining up with TRBD2. J was trimmed by 0 bases and V by 1 base; bases with no gene match: 1. The CDR3 length is 16 residues. Germline CDR1 is SGHVS and CDR2 is FNYEAQ. The CDR3 region has the DNA TGTGCCAGCAGCTTAGGGACTAGCGGGTACCAAGAGACCCAGTACTTC. Translated, it gives CASSLGTSGYQETQYF.

This chain uses TRBV5-1 with TRBJ1-1, with TRBD1 matching 10 bases. Germline values: CDR1 SGHRS, CDR2 YFSETQ. This CDR3 is built from 16 residues. J was trimmed by 6 bases and V by 1 base; bases with no gene match: 9. The chain's CDR3 is CASSLFVAGTGAEAFF. DNA of the CDR3: TGCGCCAGCAGCTTGTTCGTTGCCGGGACAGGGGCTGAAGCTTTCTTT.

This clone has only one observation. V and J are TRBV9 and TRBJ2-3; TRBD1 might be the D (6 bases). V lost 0 bases and J lost 3, with 11 bases in between. Per the germline V gene, CDR1 is SGDLS and CDR2 is YYNGEE. The CDR3 is 15 amino acids. The CDR3 DNA reads as TGTGCCAGCAGCGTAGATGGCAGGGGTACAGATACGCAGTATTTT. This translates into CASSVDGRGTDTQYF.

The chain joins TRBV10-2 to TRBJ2-1; the match to TRBD2 covers 10 bases. The CDR3 loop spans 14 amino acids. Losses at the gene ends were 7 bases for V and 4 bases for J; bases not matched to a gene: 4. Germline V CDR1 and CDR2: WSHSY, SAAADI. For the CDR3, the DNA is TGCGCCAGCAAACTAGCGGGGAGTTACAATGAGCAGTTCTTC. It encodes CASKLAGSYNEQFF.

This clone was detected only a few times. V gene TRBV19 combines with J gene TRBJ2-6; no clear D. The CDR3 covers 16 residues. Germline CDR1 and CDR2: LNHDA and SQIVND (reference sequence). With 3 bases removed from V and 5 bases from J, the gap between germline ends came to 14 bases. The CDR3 loop is CASSIAGSYRANVLTF. CDR3 in DNA: TGTGCCAGTAGTATTGCAGGAAGTTACCGGGCCAACGTCCTGACTTTC.

CDR3 in amino acids: CASSDYEPGYGYTF. CDR3 DNA sequence: TGTGCCAGCAGTGATTACGAGCCCGGCTATGGCTACACCTTC. The chain links TRBV6-1 to TRBJ1-2; D unresolved. The V gene's germline CDR1 is MNHNS and CDR2 SASEGT. CDR3 length: 14 residues. Trimming shortened V by 3 bases and J by 4 bases, and 12 bases separated the two germline ends.

This chain links TRBV19 with TRBJ2-7, with 14 bases matching TRBD2. Losses at the gene ends were 7 bases for V and 6 bases for J; bases not matched to a gene: 8. From germline, CDR1 is LNHDA and CDR2 SQIVND (reference sequence). The CDR3 has 15 amino acids. The CDR3: CASTGTSGSGVEQYF. The DNA of the CDR3 is TGTGCCAGTACCGGGACTAGCGGGAGTGGGGTCGAGCAGTACTTC.

This chain uses TRBV28 with TRBJ1-2; unclear D gene. V lost 3 bases, J lost 4 bases, and 12 bases lay in between. The CDR3 runs 14 residues. Germline loops: CDR1 MDHEN, CDR2 SYDVKM. The CDR3 DNA sequence: TGTGCCAGCAGTTTCAGTGCCGCTTTCTATGGCTACACCTTC. This encodes CASSFSAAFYGYTF.